The 29 T cell receptor beta chains reported below all come from one sample, sequenced in a study of control samples from healthy donors and cancer patients. Profiled with immunoSEQ multiplex PCR; TCRdb holds only in-frame clones, not every one. This table holds 100,000 to 150,000 clones, roughly 90% found once. The material sequenced was blood. The source is a man younger than 30 in good health.

The rearrangement joins TRBV6-5 to TRBJ2-7, with D maybe TRBD1 (6 bases). V lost 0 bases and J lost 2, with 11 bases in between. CDR1 and CDR2 (germline): MNHEY, SVGAGI. The CDR3 sequence is 15 residues long. This CDR3 reads CASSYSREGAYEQYV. In nucleotides, the CDR3 is TGTGCCAGCAGTTACTCGAGAGAGGGGGCCTACGAGCAGTACGTC.

The CDR3 region has the DNA TGTGCCAGCAGCCAGAGGGATACTAGCGGATTTTTACAAGAGACCCAGTACTTC. Encoded protein: CASSQRDTSGFLQETQYF. This chain uses TRBV7-2 with TRBJ2-5; 8 nucleotides agree with TRBD2. The CDR3 contains 18 residues. Germline V CDR1 and CDR2: SGHTA, FQGNSA. After removal of 5 bases from V and 2 bases from J, the junction contained 16 bases not matched to a gene.

The chain couples TRBV7-3 to TRBJ2-2; D is unclear. Trimming shortened V by 5 bases and J by 6 bases, and 16 bases separated the two germline ends. The CDR3 has 15 residues. The germline gives CDR1 SGHTA, CDR2 FQGTGA. As DNA, the CDR3 is TGTGCCAGCAGCCCGGCCCGGTTGCACGCCGGGGAGCTGTTTTTT. Translation gives CASSPARLHAGELFF.

The chain couples TRBV28 to TRBJ1-5; 10 bases are shared with TRBD1. The CDR3 spans 15 residues. Germline V gives CDR1 MDHEN, CDR2 SYDVKM. The J segment lost 8 bases and the V segment lost 6 bases, leaving 10 bases of the junction unmatched. CDR3: CASSQGQGNFKPQHF. Here the CDR3 DNA reads TGTGCCAGCAGCCAGGGACAGGGGAATTTTAAGCCCCAGCATTTT.

The chain combines TRBV9 with TRBJ1-2; D is unresolved. Trimming took 4 bases from V and 8 from J, leaving 12 bases between them. Germline CDR1 reads SGDLS; CDR2 reads YYNGEE. CDR3 length: 12 amino acids. Written as DNA, the CDR3 is TGTGCCAGCAGCCCTCCCCTCGGCGGCTACACCTTC. Residues: CASSPPLGGYTF.

V is TRBV7-9 and J is TRBJ1-1, with 8 bases aligning to TRBD1. With 5 bases clipped from V and 0 bases from J, the junction kept 11 bases outside the gene matches. The germline V gene has CDR1 SEHNR and CDR2 FQNEAQ (reference sequence). The CDR3 runs to 17 residues. The CDR3, as DNA: TGTGCCAGCAGCCCCGGGCCAGGGGGCCTTCTGAACACTGAAGCTTTCTTT. Amino acids: CASSPGPGGLLNTEAFF.

V usage is TRBV19 and J usage is TRBJ1-6; 10 positions match TRBD1. Trimming took 6 bases from V and 2 from J; bases not matched to a gene: 7. Germline CDR1 and CDR2: LNHDA and SQIVND (reference sequence). This CDR3 is 17 amino acids long. The CDR3 sequence: CASSLRQGAAYNSPLHF. Here the CDR3 DNA reads TGTGCCAGTAGCCTGAGACAGGGGGCCGCCTATAATTCACCCCTCCACTTT.

This chain connects TRBV5-1 to TRBJ2-2; no clear D gene. CDR3 length: 18 residues. The V gene lost 1 base and the J gene lost 0 bases, with 16 bases spanning the gap. Germline CDR1 reads SGHRS; CDR2 reads YFSETQ. This chain's CDR3 is CASSLFNSPRANTGELFF. The CDR3 nucleotides read TGCGCCAGCAGCTTGTTCAACAGCCCACGCGCGAACACCGGGGAGCTGTTTTTT.

The chain uses TRBV5-1 and TRBJ2-5; 8 bases map to TRBD2. From germline, CDR1 is SGHRS and CDR2 YFSETQ. The CDR3 runs 16 residues. With 4 bases clipped from V and 1 base from J, the junction kept 9 bases outside the gene matches. CDR3 DNA sequence: TGCGCCAGCAGCCCTCCGGCTAGCGGGCCCCAAGAGACCCAGTACTTC. Its protein is CASSPPASGPQETQYF.

The CDR3 sequence is CASSFPGLAETDTQYF. The CDR3 bases are TGTGCCAGCAGCTTCCCCGGGCTAGCGGAGACAGATACGCAGTATTTT. The chain couples TRBV11-3 to TRBJ2-3; 7 bases line up with TRBD2. The trim removed 3 bases at V and 3 bases at J, leaving 9 bases unmatched. The CDR3 length is 16 residues. Germline CDR1 is SGHNT and CDR2 is YENEEA.

This clone was seen a handful of times. The CDR3 reads CASSLGVWNEQFF. DNA of the CDR3: TGTGCCAGCAGCCTAGGGGTCTGGAATGAGCAGTTCTTC. The chain combines TRBV12-3 or TRBV12-4 with TRBJ2-1; tentative D call: TRBD1 (5 bases). This CDR3 is built from 13 residues. V was pared by 6 bases and J by 7 bases, with 13 bases between.

This chain connects TRBV6-6 to TRBJ2-7; a possible D gene is TRBD1 (6 bases). The CDR3 contains 16 residues. V shed 6 bases and J shed 2 bases, with 20 bases lying between them. The V gene's germline CDR1 is MNHNY and CDR2 SVGAGI (reference sequence). The CDR3 DNA is TGTGCCAGCAGCCTTCCCACCGACAGGCTTACCTACGAGCAGTACTTC. Translated: CASSLPTDRLTYEQYF.

This clone was recorded only once. The CDR3 DNA reads TGCAGTGCTAAGGAAGAGACTGAAGCTTTCTTT. Its translation: CSAKEETEAFF. V gene TRBV20-1 combines with J gene TRBJ1-1; no firm D call. Germline V gene lookup returns CDR1 DFQATT and CDR2 SNEGSKA (reference sequence). This CDR3 is 11 amino acids long. V was clipped by 4 bases and J by 5 bases, with 8 bases between them.

This rearrangement joins TRBV7-9 to TRBJ2-7; 7 bases are a match to TRBD1. CDR3 length equals 12 residues. J was trimmed by 13 bases and V by 1 base; bases with no gene match: 7. Germline CDR1 SEHNR, CDR2 FQNEAQ (reference sequence). CDR3 DNA sequence: TGTGCCAGCAGCTTAGAAAGACAGGGTACCTACTTC. Protein sequence: CASSLERQGTYF.

The chain employs TRBV7-2 and TRBJ2-1, with D possibly being TRBD1 or TRBD2 (6 bases each). The CDR3 has 15 residues. Germline assignment: CDR1 SGHTA and CDR2 FQGNSA. Trimming shortened V by 1 base and J by 7 bases, and 14 bases separated the two germline ends. Here the CDR3 DNA reads TGTGCCAGCAGCTTAGGAGGGGGGTTTTGGAATGAGCAGTTCTTC. Translating gives CASSLGGGFWNEQFF. Variable domain in full (rest from reference TRBV7-2 and TRBJ2-1): GAGVSQSPSNKVTEKGKDVELRCDPISGHTALYWYRQSLGQGLEFLIYFQGNSAPDKSGLPSDRFSAERTGGSVSTLTIQRTQQEDSAVYLCASSLGGGFWNEQFFGPGTRLTVL.

V gene TRBV13 combines with J gene TRBJ2-5; 7 bases are a match to TRBD2. This CDR3 is 13 amino acids long. V was pared by 1 base and J by 5 bases, with 1 base of the junction left unmatched. CDR1 and CDR2 (germline): PRHDT, FYEKMQ (reference sequence). CDR3 sequence (DNA): TGTGCCAGCAGCTTAGAACTAGCGGAGACCCAGTACTTC. Amino acids: CASSLELAETQYF.

V and J are TRBV16 and TRBJ1-2, with D perhaps matching TRBD1 (5 bases). From germline, CDR1 is KGHSY and CDR2 FQNENV. The V end lost 4 bases, the J end lost 8 bases, and 14 bases lay between the germline ends. The CDR3 runs 13 residues. In nucleotides, the CDR3 is TGTGCCAGCAGCCCCGGGGGTGGAAGCGGCTACACCTTC. Protein: CASSPGGGSGYTF.

This chain links TRBV30 with TRBJ1-6, with D possibly being TRBD1 (6 bases). This CDR3 contains 12 residues. V was shortened by 3 bases and J by 7 bases, with 7 bases between the two germline ends. Germline assignment: CDR1 GTSNPN and CDR2 SVGIG (reference sequence). This CDR3 is CAWRGQNSPLHF. CDR3 coding DNA: TGTGCCTGGAGAGGACAGAATTCACCCCTCCACTTT. The full variable domain, its missing parts supplied by reference TRBV30 and TRBJ1-6, is SQTIHQWPATLVQPVGSPLSLECTVEGTSNPNLYWYRQAAGRGLQLLFYSVGIGQISSEVPQNLSASRPQDRQFILSSKKLLLSDSGFYLCAWRGQNSPLHFGNGTRLTVT.

V usage is TRBV9 and J usage is TRBJ2-3; D may be TRBD1 (5 bases). Trimming left V 0 bases short and J 5 bases short, with 13 bases between. Germline V lookup: CDR1 SGDLS, CDR2 YYNGEE. The CDR3 is 15 residues long. CDR3: CASSVDPQAGDTQYF. In DNA, the CDR3 is TGTGCCAGCAGCGTAGATCCACAGGCCGGAGATACGCAGTATTTT.

This chain connects TRBV5-1 to TRBJ1-4; no definite D call. The V end was cut by 2 bases, the J end by 8 bases, with 13 bases between. The CDR3 sequence is 14 residues long. Germline CDR1 reads SGHRS; CDR2 reads YFSETQ. DNA for the CDR3: TGCGCCAGCAGCTTTTCCCCGGGAGAAGAAAAACTGTTTTTT. Encoded protein: CASSFSPGEEKLFF.

This sequence joins TRBV10-2 and TRBJ1-1; D gene unclear. V was cut by 6 bases and J by 1 base, with 9 bases left in between. CDR3 length equals 13 residues. Germline CDR1 WSHSY, CDR2 SAAADI. CDR3: CASRSAGNTEAFF. The CDR3 DNA is TGCGCCAGCAGGTCTGCGGGGAACACTGAAGCTTTCTTT.

The genes are TRBV5-5 and TRBJ2-1, with 10 bases identical to TRBD2. The ends lost 2 bases at V and 4 bases at J; junction bases unmatched: 12. The CDR3 extends over 18 amino acids. CDR1 and CDR2 from the germline V gene are SGHKS and YYEKEE (reference sequence). Here the CDR3 DNA reads TGTGCCAGCAGCTTAATCGGTGTAGGTAGCGGGGGGTACAATGAGCAGTTCTTC. The encoded protein is CASSLIGVGSGGYNEQFF.

The chain links TRBV7-3 to TRBJ2-1, with 8 bases lining up with TRBD2. V trimming: 5 bases; J trimming: 6 bases; junction bases outside the gene matches: 9. Per germline, CDR1 SGHTA and CDR2 FQGTGA. The CDR3 spans 15 residues. DNA for the CDR3: TGTGCCAGCAGCCCCGCGGGGCGGGGGGTCAATGAGCAGTTCTTC. Encoded protein: CASSPAGRGVNEQFF.

The chain uses TRBV7-9 and TRBJ1-5; D possibly corresponds to TRBD1 (5 bases). The V gene's germline CDR1 is SEHNR and CDR2 FQNEAQ (reference sequence). The CDR3 contains 13 residues. V lost 3 bases and J lost 5, with 8 bases in between. CDR3 sequence: CASSFGTYQPQHF. The DNA of the CDR3 is TGTGCCAGCAGCTTTGGGACGTATCAGCCCCAGCATTTT.

Written as DNA, the CDR3 is TGTGCCAGCCAGGGGGGGGGCGCACACTATGGCTACACCTTC. Its translation is CASQGGGAHYGYTF. The J gene is TRBJ1-2, the V gene TRBV6-5; TRBD1 matches at 7 bases. The CDR3 sequence is 14 residues long. CDR1 MNHEY and CDR2 SVGAGI come from the germline V gene. Trimming cost V 8 bases and J 3 bases; bases outside gene matches: 9.

This chain uses TRBV6-1 with TRBJ2-7; D gene unclear. V shed 3 bases and J shed 1 base, with 7 bases lying between them. Germline-derived CDR1 and CDR2 are MNHNS and SASEGT. The CDR3 spans 13 residues. The DNA for the CDR3 is TGTGCCAGCAGTGATCGACGGTCCTACGAGCAGTACGTC. Residues: CASSDRRSYEQYV.

The rearrangement joins TRBV7-9 to TRBJ1-3; no definite D call. Germline CDR1 reads SEHNR; CDR2 reads FQNEAQ (reference sequence). This CDR3 has 16 residues. Deletions cut 0 bases from V and 3 bases from J, with 12 bases between. The CDR3 bases are TGTGCCAGCAGCTTAGCGCTGGGGTTAAGTGGAAACACCATATATTTT. It yields the protein CASSLALGLSGNTIYF. Based on the CDR3 plus reference TRBV7-9 and TRBJ1-3, the full variable domain is DTGVSQNPRHKITKRGQNVTFRCDPISEHNRLYWYRQTLGQGPEFLTYFQNEAQLEKSRLLSDRFSAERPKGSFSTLEIQRTEQGDSAMYLCASSLALGLSGNTIYFGEGSWLTVV.

The chain is built from TRBV7-9 and TRBJ1-1; TRBD1 might be the D (5 bases). V gave up 6 bases and J gave up 5 bases, with 16 bases separating them. CDR1 and CDR2 (germline): SEHNR, FQNEAQ (reference sequence). The CDR3 sequence is 14 residues long. The CDR3 nucleotides are TGTGCCAGCAGTGGTAGGCAGGGTTGGACTGAAGCTTTCTTT. The encoded protein is CASSGRQGWTEAFF.

The rearrangement links TRBV7-8 to TRBJ2-7; 10 bases map to TRBD2. Per the germline V gene, CDR1 is SGHVS and CDR2 is FQNEAQ. The length of the CDR3 is 11 residues. J lost 6 bases, V lost 8 bases, and 1 base had no gene match. The CDR3 region has the DNA TGTGCCAGCGGACTAGCGGCCGAGCAGTACGTC. Translation gives CASGLAAEQYV.